The sequence of this T cell receptor beta chain was determined in a study of blood T cell repertoires in COVID-19. Study-wide context: PBMCs, B-cell-depleted T cells, or T cells were the source of the cDNA or gDNA that made up the material.

Trimming took 0 bases from V and 3 from J, leaving 10 bases between them. CDR1 is SGHRS and CDR2 is YFSETQ in the germline V gene. CDR3 length: 14 amino acids. How the authors handled the data: Counts of nucleated cells, estimated from reference gene primer amplification, were obtained. Measured with immunoSEQ multiplex PCR; TCRdb has only the in-frame clones, and not every one. V and J calls and clone size are copied from that table; D and trimming were computed from the DNA. Altogether around 23,000 clones are present, about two thirds being singletons, with the ten largest covering 40% to 45%. The rearrangement uses TRBV5-1 and TRBJ2-7, with D unclear. Specimen: peripheral blood. The sequence was obtained from a woman of 80 years or more with acute or convalescent COVID-19. CDR3 in amino acids: CASSLGGLYYEQYF. As DNA, the CDR3 is TGCGCCAGCAGCTTGGGAGGTCTATACTACGAGCAGTACTTC.